The 20 T cell receptor beta chains reported below all come from one sample, sequenced in a study of spatial heterogeneity in lung cancer. Notes on the study in general: Tumors with more nonsynonymous mutations had more expanded intratumoral alpha and beta TCRs.

Time point: sample taken at primary tumor resection. Their antigens remain unidentified. TCRdb reprocessed the 5' RACE reads via MiXCR and lists one record per CDR3 protein. The profile shows around 1,500 distinct CDR3 sequences, more than 4.5% of them singletons. The sequences come from lung tumor tissue, collected at surgery. The receptors were sampled from a female donor with early-stage non-small cell lung cancer.

This clonotype is deemed medium-sized (0.01 to 0.1%). V gene TRBV7-8 combines with J gene TRBJ1-5; D is undetermined. This CDR3 is 14 amino acids long. Trimming left V 5 bases short and J 9 bases short, with 17 bases between. CDR1 is SGHVS, CDR2 FQNEAQ, per germline. DNA of the CDR3: TGTGCCAGCAGCGCGACCGATTCGGTGGGGCCCCAGCATTTT. Residues: CASSATDSVGPQHF.

V is TRBV7-8 and J is TRBJ1-4, with D hard to call. Per germline, CDR1 SGHVS and CDR2 FQNEAQ. The CDR3 is 12 residues long. The V and J ends lost 1 base and 8 bases respectively, with 5 bases between them. This CDR3 reads CASSLEREKLFF. The DNA for the CDR3 is TGTGCCAGCAGCTTAGAACGGGAAAAACTGTTTTTT.

Comment on this clonotype: This may come from a read error, since a much larger clone is one base off. This chain joins TRBV12-3 or TRBV12-4 and TRBJ2-4, with 7 bases fitting TRBD2. The CDR3 is made up of 13 amino acids. CDR3 loop: CASSQSGVNIQCF. In DNA, the CDR3 is TGTGCCAGCAGCCAAAGCGGGGTAAACATTCAGTGCTTC.

By sample share, this clonotype is medium-sized. This chain joins TRBV5-5 and TRBJ2-1, with 8 bases aligning to TRBD2. J was trimmed by 7 bases and V by 4 bases; bases with no gene match: 13. Looked up from germline, CDR1 is SGHKS and CDR2 is YYEKEE (reference sequence). CDR3 length: 16 amino acids. For the CDR3, the DNA is TGTGCCAGCAGCCCCACCGGGACTAGGGGGTCGAATGAGCAGTTCTTC. It is translated as CASSPTGTRGSNEQFF.

The chain employs TRBV5-1 and TRBJ1-2, with 10 positions matching TRBD1. V shed 4 bases and J 7 bases; nucleotides not matched to a gene: 4. The CDR3 runs to 13 residues. CDR1 SGHRS and CDR2 YFSETQ come from the germline V gene. CDR3: CASSPRTGGGYTF. The CDR3 region has the DNA TGCGCCAGCAGCCCCAGGACAGGGGGTGGCTACACCTTC.

This clonotype qualifies as medium-sized. This chain links TRBV20-1 with TRBJ1-1, with D tentatively TRBD1 (6 bases). CDR3 length equals 13 residues. CDR1 is DFQATT and CDR2 is SNEGSKA in the germline V gene (reference sequence). V lost 3 bases to trimming and J lost 1 base, with 9 bases between them. The CDR3 sequence: CSASRGWNTEAFF. The CDR3 nucleotides read TGCAGTGCTAGCAGGGGTTGGAACACTGAAGCTTTCTTT.

V usage is TRBV13 and J usage is TRBJ2-5, with 9 bases identical to TRBD1. CDR1 is PRHDT, CDR2 FYEKMQ, per germline (reference sequence). Germline trimming cut 5 bases from V and 1 base from J; bases unmatched to any gene: 5. CDR3 size: 15 residues. CDR3 sequence: CASSKGQGIQETQYF. The CDR3 DNA sequence: TGTGCCAGCAGCAAGGGACAGGGCATCCAAGAGACCCAGTACTTC.

By sample share, this clonotype is medium-sized (0.01 to 0.1%). The chain combines TRBV5-1 with TRBJ1-3, with a tentative D call TRBD1 (6 bases). CDR1 and CDR2 from the germline V gene are SGHRS and YFSETQ. The CDR3 length is 15 residues. V dropped 6 bases and J dropped 0 bases, with 13 bases sitting between them. The CDR3: CASTYGGASGNTIYF. DNA of the CDR3: TGCGCCAGCACCTATGGGGGGGCCTCTGGAAACACCATATATTTT.

This clonotype qualifies as medium-sized. The chain has TRBV28 and TRBJ2-5, with TRBD2 as a possible D gene (5 bases). V lost 5 bases to trimming and J lost 4 bases, with 17 bases between them. Per the germline V gene, CDR1 is MDHEN and CDR2 is SYDVKM. The CDR3 has 15 residues. CDR3 coding DNA: TGTGCCAGCAGTAAGGTCCTCGGCGAGGGAGAGACCCAGTACTTC. This encodes CASSKVLGEGETQYF.

This clonotype is termed medium-sized. One end of the junction does not line up with germline, which may come from a read error. V is TRBV7-7 and J is TRBJ2-5, with 8 bases aligning to TRBD1. The germline V gene encodes CDR1 SSHAT and CDR2 FNYEAQ (reference sequence). CDR3 length: 15 residues. For the CDR3, the DNA is TGTGCTAGCAGCGGAAAGCCGGACAGGGCGGAGACCCAGTACTTC. Protein product: CASSGKPDRAETQYF.

This chain joins TRBV6-5 and TRBJ1-1, with 8 positions matching TRBD1. Germline V gives CDR1 MNHEY, CDR2 SVGAGI. V lost 2 bases, J lost 11 bases, and 10 bases stayed unmatched. This CDR3 spans 14 amino acids. The CDR3 DNA reads TGTGCCAGCAGTTACCTATCCGGACAGGGTGTTGCTTTCTTT. Translated, it gives CASSYLSGQGVAFF.

This chain connects TRBV6-1 to TRBJ2-7, with D unresolved. V gave up 1 base and J gave up 3 bases, with 7 bases separating them. CDR3 size: 13 residues. Per the germline V gene, CDR1 is MNHNS and CDR2 is SASEGT. The CDR3: CASSEGWSYEQYF. The DNA of the CDR3 is TGTGCCAGCAGTGAAGGGTGGAGCTACGAGCAGTACTTC.

By sample share, this clonotype is medium-sized (0.01 to 0.1%). The V and J genes are TRBV9 and TRBJ2-2, with 12 bases identical to TRBD1. The V gene's germline CDR1 is SGDLS and CDR2 YYNGEE. CDR3 length: 15 residues. Trimming took 3 bases from V and 4 from J; bases not matched to a gene: 1. The CDR3 region is CASSGDRGLTGELFF. In nucleotides, the CDR3 is TGTGCCAGCAGCGGGGACAGGGGGCTCACCGGGGAGCTGTTTTTT.

By its share, this clonotype is medium-sized. The genes are TRBV12-3 or TRBV12-4 and TRBJ2-5, with D possibly TRBD2 on 6 matching bases. The V gene lost 4 bases and the J gene lost 0 bases, with 12 bases spanning the gap. This CDR3 has 15 residues. The CDR3 DNA is TGTGCCAGCAGTTCCACCCTAGCGCACCAAGAGACCCAGTACTTC. It encodes CASSSTLAHQETQYF.

This clonotype qualifies as medium-sized. The genes are TRBV12-3 or TRBV12-4 and TRBJ1-3; D is ambiguous. V was trimmed by 6 bases and J by 1 base, leaving 10 bases between them. The CDR3 has 14 residues. CDR3 loop: CASRRQSSGNTIYF. The CDR3 coding sequence is TGTGCCAGCAGGCGACAATCTTCTGGAAACACCATATATTTT.

This clonotype was counted between two and nine times. The rearrangement joins TRBV3-1 to TRBJ1-5, with D unresolved. Germline loops: CDR1 LGHDT, CDR2 YNNKEL (reference sequence). Trimming stripped 1 base from V and 2 bases from J, with 6 bases between. This CDR3 contains 14 residues. CDR3 DNA: TGTGCCAGCAGCCAAGGTCTCGGCAATCAGCCCCAGCATTTT. Encoded protein: CASSQGLGNQPQHF.

This clonotype ranks as medium-sized. The chain combines TRBV5-1 with TRBJ2-5; 12 bases are shared with TRBD1. V lost 4 bases to trimming and J lost 5 bases; unmatched junction nucleotides: 6. The CDR3 extends over 15 amino acids. Germline V gives CDR1 SGHRS, CDR2 YFSETQ. This CDR3 is CASSAGQGAFETQYF. The CDR3 DNA reads TGCGCCAGCAGCGCGGGACAGGGGGCGTTTGAGACCCAGTACTTC.

As for this clonotype: A much bigger clone sits one base away, suggesting this may be a read error. V is TRBV3-1 and J is TRBJ2-3; TRBD2 matches 8 bases. The germline CDR1 and CDR2 sequences are LGHDT and YNNKEL (reference sequence). The trim removed 0 bases at V and 2 bases at J, leaving 4 bases unmatched. The CDR3 length is 16 residues. CDR3 residues: CASSQEVAGNTDTQYF. Here the CDR3 DNA reads TGTGCCAGCAGCCAAGAAGTAGCGGGGAACACAGATACGCAGTATTTT.

Relative to its sample, this clonotype is medium-sized. The CDR3 DNA is TGCAGTGCTAGAGTTCGGGTCCCAGGCGGCTCTGGGGCCAACGTCCTGACTTTC. Amino acid sequence: CSARVRVPGGSGANVLTF. The J gene is TRBJ2-6, the V gene TRBV20-1, with D hard to call. This CDR3 contains 18 residues. CDR1 and CDR2 (germline): DFQATT, SNEGSKA (reference sequence). The V and J ends lost 1 base and 0 bases respectively, with 16 bases between them.

By its share, this clonotype is medium-sized (0.01 to 0.1%). CDR3 in DNA: TGTGCCAGCTCACCACCGACGGATGGAAATCAGCCCCAGCATTTT. It is translated as CASSPPTDGNQPQHF. This chain connects TRBV18 to TRBJ1-5; D uncertain. From germline, CDR1 is KGHSH and CDR2 LQKENI. V shed 0 bases and J shed 4 bases, with 10 bases lying between them. The CDR3 loop spans 15 amino acids.